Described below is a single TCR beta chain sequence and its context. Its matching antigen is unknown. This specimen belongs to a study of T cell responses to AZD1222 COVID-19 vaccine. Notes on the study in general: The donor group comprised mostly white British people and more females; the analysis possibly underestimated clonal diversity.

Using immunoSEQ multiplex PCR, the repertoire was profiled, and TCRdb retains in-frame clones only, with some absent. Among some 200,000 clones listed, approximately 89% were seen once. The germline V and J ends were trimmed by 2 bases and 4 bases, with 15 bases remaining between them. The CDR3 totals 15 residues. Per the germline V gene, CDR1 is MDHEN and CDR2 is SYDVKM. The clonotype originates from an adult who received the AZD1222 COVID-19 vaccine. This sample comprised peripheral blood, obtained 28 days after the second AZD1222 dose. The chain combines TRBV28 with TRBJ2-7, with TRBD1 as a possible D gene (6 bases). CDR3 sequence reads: CASSLRQEIPYEQYF. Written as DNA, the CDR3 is TGTGCCAGCAGTTTAAGACAGGAGATTCCATACGAGCAGTACTTC.